What follows are 22 T cell receptor beta chains derived from one specimen sequenced in a study of shared clonotypes between healthy human individuals. Data came from immunoSEQ multiplex PCR; TCRdb stores just in-frame clones and leaves some out. The table has some 200,000 clones, about 66% seen once. Sequencing was carried out using memory CD4+ T cells sorted from blood. The subset was: CD45RA-negative fraction. The source is a man aged 25 to 40 in good health.

The chain employs TRBV2 and TRBJ1-4, with D possibly being TRBD1 (5 bases). The CDR3 length is 14 residues. V was clipped by 4 bases and J by 3 bases, with 9 bases between them. The germline CDR1 and CDR2 sequences are SNHLY and FYNNEI. The CDR3 loop is CASSGTTPNEKLFF. The CDR3 bases are TGTGCCAGCAGTGGGACAACCCCTAATGAAAAACTGTTTTTT.

The chain couples TRBV5-4 to TRBJ2-1; 11 bases agree with TRBD2. The germline CDR1 and CDR2 sequences are SGHNT and YYREEE (reference sequence). The CDR3 spans 16 residues. The V gene end was trimmed by 4 bases and the J gene end by 0 bases; junction bases not matched to a gene: 3. In DNA form, the CDR3 reads TGTGCCAGCAGCCCGGGACTAGCGGACTCCTACAATGAGCAGTTCTTC. Protein product: CASSPGLADSYNEQFF. The complete variable domain, with remaining parts taken from reference TRBV5-4 and TRBJ2-1, reads ETGVTQSPTHLIKTRGQQVTLRCSSQSGHNTVSWYQQALGQGPQFIFQYYREEENGRGNFPPRFSGLQFPNYSSELNVNALELDDSALYLCASSPGLADSYNEQFFGPGTRLTVL.

V usage is TRBV6-1 and J usage is TRBJ2-5; maybe TRBD1 (5 bases). V was cut by 6 bases and J by 7 bases, with 15 bases left in between. The CDR3 has 13 residues. Germline assignment: CDR1 MNHNS and CDR2 SASEGT. The CDR3 DNA follows: TGTGCCAGCAGCTCCGGCCCTACAGGGACCCAGTACTTC. Translating gives CASSSGPTGTQYF.

This clone was detected a few times. The chain links TRBV7-3 to TRBJ2-5, with TRBD2 matching 8 bases. CDR3 length: 16 amino acids. The V and J ends lost 5 bases and 1 base, in that order; junction bases with no gene match: 9. Germline CDR1 is SGHTA and CDR2 is FQGTGA. The CDR3 DNA sequence: TGTGCCAGCAGCAGGACCGAGCGGGAGTTCCAAGAGACCCAGTACTTC. Amino acids: CASSRTEREFQETQYF. Supplemented by reference TRBV7-3 and TRBJ2-5, the full variable domain reads GAGVSQTPSNKVTEKGKYVELRCDPISGHTALYWYRQSLGQGPEFLIYFQGTGAADDSGLPNDRFFAVRPEGSVSTLKIQRTERGDSAVYLCASSRTEREFQETQYFGPGTRLLVL.

This clone has a single count. The rearrangement uses TRBV2 and TRBJ2-1, with D perhaps TRBD2 (6 bases). The V gene lost 5 bases and the J gene lost 4 bases, with 15 bases spanning the gap. CDR3 size: 15 residues. Per the germline V gene, CDR1 is SNHLY and CDR2 is FYNNEI. The CDR3 coding sequence is TGTGCCAGCAGTCTGAGCGGGCAAACGTACAATGAGCAGTTCTTC. Its protein is CASSLSGQTYNEQFF.

The rearrangement links TRBV14 to TRBJ1-2; maybe TRBD1 (5 bases). The germline V and J ends were trimmed by 6 bases and 4 bases, with 12 bases remaining between them. The germline V gene has CDR1 SGHDN and CDR2 FVKESK. CDR3 length equals 13 residues. The CDR3, as DNA: TGTGCCAGCAGTGGACACCGAGTCTATGGCTACACCTTC. This codes for CASSGHRVYGYTF.

This clone has just a few counts. The gene calls are TRBV28 and TRBJ2-3; TRBD2 agrees at 13 bases. CDR3 size: 20 residues. V shed 6 bases and J 0 bases; nucleotides not matched to a gene: 15. Germline V gene sequence: CDR1 MDHEN, CDR2 SYDVKM. The CDR3 sequence: CASSPSRGGTSGKSTDTQYF. The CDR3 nucleotides read TGTGCCAGCAGCCCTTCCAGGGGGGGGACTAGCGGGAAAAGCACAGATACGCAGTATTTT.

The CDR3 region is CASSLDSSSTDTQYF. CDR3 nucleotide sequence: TGTGCCAGCAGCCTGGACAGTTCTAGCACAGATACGCAGTATTTT. The rearrangement uses TRBV5-4 and TRBJ2-3, with D maybe TRBD1 (6 bases). Germline assignment: CDR1 SGHNT and CDR2 YYREEE (reference sequence). CDR3 size: 15 residues. The V end lost 4 bases, the J end lost 0 bases, and 12 bases lay between the germline ends.

The chain carries TRBV7-9 and TRBJ2-1, with a tentative D call TRBD1 (6 bases). The CDR3 covers 15 residues. Per germline, CDR1 SEHNR and CDR2 FQNEAQ (reference sequence). V gave up 5 bases and J gave up 4 bases, with 15 bases separating them. The CDR3 sequence: CASSLVDRIYNEQFF. For the CDR3, the DNA is TGTGCCAGCAGCCTCGTAGACAGGATTTACAATGAGCAGTTCTTC.

V and J are TRBV2 and TRBJ2-3; D might be TRBD1 (5 bases). Deletions cut 7 bases from V and 7 bases from J, with 9 bases between. The germline V gene has CDR1 SNHLY and CDR2 FYNNEI. The CDR3 is 11 amino acids. CDR3 sequence: CASTAGNTQYF. The CDR3 DNA sequence: TGTGCCAGCACTGCAGGGAATACGCAGTATTTT.

CDR3 coding DNA: TGTGCCAGCGGAGACACCGGGGAGCTGTTTTTT. As protein: CASGDTGELFF. The genes are TRBV25-1 and TRBJ2-2, with D unresolved. V lost 8 bases and J lost 3, with 4 bases in between. Germline lookup yields CDR1 MGHDK and CDR2 SYGVNS. This CDR3 is 11 amino acids long.

The chain couples TRBV10-3 to TRBJ2-1; D tentatively fits TRBD1 or TRBD2 (5 bases each). This CDR3 comprises 15 residues. Germline CDR1 ENHRY, CDR2 SYGVKD. Trimming removed 6 bases at V and 0 bases at J, with 12 bases between. The CDR3 protein is CAIRGAGSSYNEQFF. The CDR3 DNA reads as TGTGCCATCAGAGGGGCAGGGAGCTCCTACAATGAGCAGTTCTTC.

This rearrangement joins TRBV27 to TRBJ1-4; D is unclear. Trimming took off 7 bases at V and 0 bases at J, with 6 bases between the two ends. This CDR3 has 13 amino acids. CDR1 and CDR2 from the germline V gene are MNHEY and SMNVEV (reference sequence). CDR3 bases: TGTGCCAGCAAGGTTTCAACTAATGAAAAACTGTTTTTT. It translates to CASKVSTNEKLFF.

This clone occurred a few times. V usage is TRBV5-1 and J usage is TRBJ1-2; D unresolved. The length of the CDR3 is 13 residues. Germline CDR1 SGHRS, CDR2 YFSETQ. Trimming cost V 4 bases and J 8 bases, with 15 bases left between them. As DNA, the CDR3 is TGCGCCAGCAGCCCTGACCGGGATCGAGGCTACACCTTC. Translation gives CASSPDRDRGYTF.

Concerning this clone itself: Other DNA sequences in this specimen translate into the identical CDR3. V gene TRBV28 combines with J gene TRBJ1-5; 7 positions match TRBD1. Germline values: CDR1 MDHEN, CDR2 SYDVKM. The ends lost 5 bases at V and 7 bases at J; junction bases unmatched: 8. The CDR3 spans 14 residues. The CDR3 region has the DNA TGTGCCAGCAGTCTCAGGGGGGGAGGGCAGCCCCAGCATTTT. Translation: CASSLRGGGQPQHF.

The CDR3 here is CASSLGGDLPYEQYF. The CDR3 bases are TGTGCCAGCAGCTTAGGGGGGGATTTGCCCTACGAGCAGTACTTC. The V gene is TRBV11-2, the J gene TRBJ2-7; a possible D gene is TRBD2 (6 bases). CDR1 and CDR2 from the germline V gene are SGHAT and FQNNGV. This CDR3 has 15 amino acids. Trimming shortened V by 1 base and J by 2 bases, and 12 bases separated the two germline ends.

The V gene is TRBV7-2, the J gene TRBJ1-3, with TRBD1 matching over 7 bases. The CDR3 has 15 amino acids. V lost 5 bases and J lost 4; bases outside the gene matches: 8. Germline CDR1 reads SGHTA; CDR2 reads FQGNSA. CDR3 sequence: CASSTIRGLGNTIYF. The CDR3 DNA reads as TGTGCCAGCAGCACAATAAGGGGGCTCGGAAACACCATATATTTT.

The V and J genes are TRBV4-3 and TRBJ2-3; 11 bases are shared with TRBD2. The V and J ends lost 0 bases and 2 bases, in that order; junction bases with no gene match: 10. The length of the CDR3 is 19 residues. CDR1 LGHNA and CDR2 YSLEER come from the germline V gene. CDR3 amino acids: CASSQDPPLTSGNTDTQYF. In DNA, the CDR3 is TGCGCCAGCAGCCAAGACCCCCCCCTGACTAGCGGGAACACAGATACGCAGTATTTT.

The CDR3 protein is CASSQGNYGYTF. DNA of the CDR3: TGTGCCAGCAGCCAGGGAAACTATGGCTACACCTTC. The J gene is TRBJ1-2, the V gene TRBV11-3; D possibly corresponds to TRBD1 (5 bases). CDR1 is SGHNT, CDR2 YENEEA, per germline. The CDR3 is 12 amino acids. Trimming removed 5 bases at V and 2 bases at J, with 6 bases between.

This chain connects TRBV5-1 to TRBJ1-1; possibly TRBD1 for D (6 bases). CDR3 length: 15 residues. Between the trimmed V and J ends, which lost 1 base and 1 base, there was a span of 11 bases. CDR1 is SGHRS and CDR2 is YFSETQ in the germline V gene. This chain's CDR3 is CASSLSVGGNTEAFF. The CDR3 nucleotides read TGCGCCAGCAGCTTGTCAGTAGGGGGGAACACTGAAGCTTTCTTT.

This chain links TRBV5-1 with TRBJ2-3, with 7 bases matching TRBD1. Germline values: CDR1 SGHRS, CDR2 YFSETQ. V shed 3 bases and J 4 bases; nucleotides not matched to a gene: 5. This CDR3 comprises 14 residues. In DNA form, the CDR3 reads TGCGCCAGCAGCTACGGACAGGTTGCAGATACGCAGTATTTT. Translated: CASSYGQVADTQYF.

This clone was recorded a few times. Other DNA sequences of this sample code for an identical CDR3. The V gene is TRBV5-1, the J gene TRBJ1-2; 11 bases match TRBD1. This CDR3 is 14 amino acids long. J lost 7 bases, V lost 2 bases, and 4 bases had no gene match. Looked up from germline, CDR1 is SGHRS and CDR2 is YFSETQ. The CDR3 spells CASSLAGTGGGYTF. Here the CDR3 DNA reads TGCGCCAGCAGCTTAGCCGGGACAGGGGGTGGCTACACCTTC.